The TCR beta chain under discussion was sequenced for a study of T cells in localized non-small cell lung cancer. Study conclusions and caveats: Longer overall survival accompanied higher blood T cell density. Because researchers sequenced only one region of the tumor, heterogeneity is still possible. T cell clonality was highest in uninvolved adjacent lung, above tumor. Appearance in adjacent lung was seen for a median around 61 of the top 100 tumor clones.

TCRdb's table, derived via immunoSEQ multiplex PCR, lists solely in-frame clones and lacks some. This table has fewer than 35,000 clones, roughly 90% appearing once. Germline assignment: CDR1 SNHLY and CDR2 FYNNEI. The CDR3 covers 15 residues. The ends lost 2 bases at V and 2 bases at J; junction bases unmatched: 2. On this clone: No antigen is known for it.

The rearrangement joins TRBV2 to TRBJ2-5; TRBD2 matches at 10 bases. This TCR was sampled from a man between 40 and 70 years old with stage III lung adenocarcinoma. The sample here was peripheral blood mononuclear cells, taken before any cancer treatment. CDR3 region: CASSEQTSGQETQYF. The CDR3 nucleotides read TGTGCCAGCAGTGAACAGACTAGCGGGCAAGAGACCCAGTACTTC.